This T cell receptor (beta chain) emerged from a study of cytomegalovirus exposure and HLA in healthy donors. Primers: 60 Vbeta forward and 13 Jbeta reverse. Repertoires were generated with immunoSEQ multiplex PCR, while TCRdb's copy carries only in-frame clones and drops some. The top ten hold roughly 3% of the sample, which has some 180,000 clones, around 70% seen once. The source material was PBMCs. This sequence originates from a male donor in good health and CMV-seronegative.

The CDR3 sequence: CASSEEGTEAFF. CDR3 nucleotide sequence: TGTGCCAGCAGTGAGGAGGGCACTGAAGCTTTCTTT. The rearrangement links TRBV2 to TRBJ1-1, with D unresolved. Germline V CDR1 and CDR2: SNHLY, FYNNEI. The germline V and J ends were trimmed by 3 bases and 4 bases, with 6 bases remaining between them. This CDR3 contains 12 residues.